The clone carrying this T cell receptor beta chain was picked up a small number of times. The antigen remains unidentified. TCRdb independently ran MiXCR on the RACE reads; one entry per CDR3 protein. The data show about 400,000 distinct CDR3 sequences, about 6% seen once. The germline CDR1 and CDR2 sequences are DFQATT and SNEGSKA (reference sequence). This CDR3 is built from 11 residues. V dropped 4 bases and J dropped 3 bases, with 6 bases sitting between them. This sample is drawn from a study of human T cells and chemical hapten exposure. The time point denotes: patch test 2, 6 weeks after DPC sensitization. Treatment here: therapeutic diphenylcyclopropenone sensitization with weekly scalp DPC. Ahead of each patch test application, blood was drawn. Study-wide results and caveats: Sensitizing to DPC left TCRs with a frequency above 1 in 1000 unaltered.

The genes are TRBV20-1 and TRBJ2-5; D unclear. This TCR came from a woman aged 18-29 years with alopecia areata. Some clones in this sample may be carry-over from other donors' samples. The sample in question was whole blood, obtained in connection with sensitization to the hapten diphenylcyclopropenone (DPC). CDR3: CSAITKETQYF. In DNA, the CDR3 is TGCAGTGCTATTACGAAAGAGACCCAGTACTTC.